These 18 T cell receptor beta chains were sequenced from one sample in a study of OX40 agonist ivuxolimab in advanced cancers. Generated by immunoSEQ multiplex PCR, the TCRdb table keeps only in-frame clones and is missing some. The sample carries about 12,000 clones, about 80% recorded once. The input for sequencing was CD4+ or CD8+ T cells sorted from blood, taken in a trial of the OX40 agonist ivuxolimab. The receptors come from an adult with an advanced solid tumor such as melanoma, head and neck, liver or kidney cancer.

The gene calls are TRBV4-1 and TRBJ1-5; D remains ambiguous. The V and J ends lost 3 bases and 1 base respectively, with 10 bases between them. Germline values: CDR1 MGHRA, CDR2 YSYEKL. The CDR3 extends over 15 amino acids. The CDR3 nucleotides are TGCGCCAGCAGCCATCTGGACGGGAGCAATCAGCCCCAGCATTTT. Amino acid sequence: CASSHLDGSNQPQHF.

This rearrangement joins TRBV9 to TRBJ2-2; no reliable D call. CDR1 and CDR2 from the germline V gene are SGDLS and YYNGEE. The germline V and J ends were trimmed by 0 bases and 0 bases, with 12 bases remaining between them. The CDR3 loop spans 17 amino acids. The CDR3 DNA reads as TGTGCCAGCAGCGTAGAAGGCAGCCCCGCGAACACCGGGGAGCTGTTTTTT. Translation: CASSVEGSPANTGELFF.

The CDR3 sequence: CASTSWADLAGPGELFF. CDR3 coding DNA: TGTGCCAGCACCTCCTGGGCCGATCTAGCGGGACCGGGGGAGCTGTTTTTT. This sequence joins TRBV7-9 and TRBJ2-2; 9 nucleotides match TRBD2. The CDR3 runs to 17 residues. In germline, CDR1 is SEHNR, CDR2 FQNEAQ (reference sequence). The V segment lost 7 bases and the J segment 8 bases; nucleotides outside the gene matches: 17.

The V call is TRBV4-1, the J call TRBJ1-2; TRBD1 might be the D (6 bases). This CDR3 region has 15 residues. The germline gives CDR1 MGHRA, CDR2 YSYEKL. The V gene lost 1 base and the J gene lost 3 bases, with 12 bases spanning the gap. CDR3 in amino acids: CASSQATGQDYGYTF. The CDR3 DNA sequence: TGCGCCAGCAGCCAAGCAACGGGACAAGACTATGGCTACACCTTC.

This chain joins TRBV27 and TRBJ2-1; 7 bases are a match to TRBD2. CDR1 and CDR2 from the germline V gene are MNHEY and SMNVEV (reference sequence). Trimming removed 3 bases from V and 4 bases from J; junction bases left unmatched: 3. The CDR3 covers 14 residues. DNA of the CDR3: TGTGCCAGCAGTTTTAGCGGGTCGTACAATGAGCAGTTCTTC. Translated, it gives CASSFSGSYNEQFF.

CDR3 region: CASSVEGGPYGYTF. The CDR3 nucleotides are TGTGCCAGCAGCGTAGAAGGAGGACCCTATGGCTACACCTTC. The chain employs TRBV9 and TRBJ1-2; D call uncertain. V lost 0 bases and J lost 4, with 10 bases in between. The germline gives CDR1 SGDLS, CDR2 YYNGEE. The CDR3 extends over 14 amino acids.

DNA for the CDR3: TGTGCCAGCAGCGTAGAAGGGGGGATTGACTATGGCTACACCTTC. It specifies CASSVEGGIDYGYTF. V gene TRBV9 combines with J gene TRBJ1-2; D is perhaps TRBD1 (6 bases). CDR3 length equals 15 residues. In germline, CDR1 is SGDLS, CDR2 YYNGEE. V was cut by 0 bases and J by 3 bases, with 12 bases left in between.

Only one count was recorded for this clone. This chain joins TRBV7-6 and TRBJ2-7; 8 positions match TRBD1. Germline assignment: CDR1 SGHVS and CDR2 FNYEAQ. The CDR3 sequence is 15 residues long. J lost 3 bases, V lost 5 bases, and 9 bases had no gene match. The CDR3: CASSETGTGNYEQYF. The CDR3 nucleotides are TGTGCCAGCAGCGAGACCGGGACAGGAAACTACGAGCAGTACTTC.

V usage is TRBV27 and J usage is TRBJ2-3; D might be TRBD2 (5 bases). Germline assignment: CDR1 MNHEY and CDR2 SMNVEV (reference sequence). This CDR3 is built from 14 residues. Between the trimmed V and J ends, which lost 7 bases and 0 bases, there was a span of 11 bases. DNA of the CDR3: TGTGCCAGCACCTTGGGAGCAAGCACAGATACGCAGTATTTT. It codes for CASTLGASTDTQYF.

CDR3 loop: CARTETGTEAFF. DNA of the CDR3: TGTGCCCGCACGGAGACGGGCACTGAAGCTTTCTTT. The chain carries TRBV30 and TRBJ1-1; D gene unclear. The CDR3 has 12 amino acids. With 8 bases removed from V and 4 bases from J, the gap between germline ends came to 14 bases. Germline V gene lookup returns CDR1 GTSNPN and CDR2 SVGIG (reference sequence).

The J gene is TRBJ2-7, the V gene TRBV28, with a weak D call TRBD1 (6 bases). CDR1 MDHEN and CDR2 SYDVKM come from the germline V gene. The CDR3 consists of 16 residues. Trimming shortened V by 6 bases and J by 3 bases, and 21 bases separated the two germline ends. DNA of the CDR3: TGTGCCAGCAGCAGGGGCCAGCTCATAAGAGACTACGAGCAGTACTTC. Protein product: CASSRGQLIRDYEQYF.

This sequence joins TRBV7-9 and TRBJ2-4; the D gene is possibly TRBD2 (7 bases). In germline, CDR1 is SEHNR, CDR2 FQNEAQ (reference sequence). This CDR3 region has 14 residues. Trimming pared 3 bases from V and 8 bases from J, leaving 14 bases between. The CDR3, as DNA: TGTGCCAGCAGCTTCGACCGAGGGGGGGACATTCAGTACTTC. Amino acids: CASSFDRGGDIQYF.

The chain carries TRBV5-4 and TRBJ1-4, with 10 bases fitting TRBD1. V lost 4 bases and J lost 6; bases outside the gene matches: 3. The length of the CDR3 is 14 residues. Germline CDR1 and CDR2: SGHNT and YYREEE (reference sequence). For the CDR3, the DNA is TGTGCCAGCAGCCAGGACAGGGGGGATGAAAAACTGTTTTTT. Protein sequence: CASSQDRGDEKLFF. The full variable domain, in which reference TRBV5-4 and TRBJ1-4 provide the parts outside the CDR3, is ETGVTQSPTHLIKTRGQQVTLRCSSQSGHNTVSWYQQALGQGPQFIFQYYREEENGRGNFPPRFSGLQFPNYSSELNVNALELDDSALYLCASSQDRGDEKLFFGSGTQLSVL.

This chain joins TRBV9 and TRBJ2-2; 8 positions agree with TRBD2. Looked up from germline, CDR1 is SGDLS and CDR2 is YYNGEE. V lost 3 bases, J lost 0 bases, and 4 bases stayed unmatched. The CDR3 is 16 residues long. CDR3: CASSGPGLANTGELFF. The CDR3 DNA reads as TGTGCCAGCAGCGGGCCGGGACTAGCGAACACCGGGGAGCTGTTTTTT.

The V and J genes are TRBV27 and TRBJ2-3, with TRBD1 as a possible D gene (5 bases). In germline, CDR1 is MNHEY, CDR2 SMNVEV (reference sequence). V lost 6 bases to trimming and J lost 1 base, with 11 bases between them. The CDR3 is 14 residues long. The CDR3 region is CASSLKGGTDTQYF. DNA of the CDR3: TGTGCCAGCAGCTTGAAAGGGGGCACAGATACGCAGTATTTT.

V gene TRBV5-4 combines with J gene TRBJ2-7; D uncertain. The CDR3 has 13 residues. CDR1 is SGHNT and CDR2 is YYREEE in the germline V gene (reference sequence). V was cut by 2 bases and J by 3 bases, with 9 bases left in between. The CDR3 loop is CASSFGVNYEQYF. The CDR3 DNA sequence: TGTGCCAGCAGCTTTGGGGTGAACTACGAGCAGTACTTC.

The chain carries TRBV4-1 and TRBJ2-3; TRBD1 aligns across 9 bases. With V trimmed by 1 base and J by 4 bases, 3 bases remained unmatched. The CDR3 has 15 amino acids. Germline-derived CDR1 and CDR2 are MGHRA and YSYEKL. In nucleotides, the CDR3 is TGCGCCAGCAGCCAAGGCACAGGGGGCGCAGATACGCAGTATTTT. Amino acids: CASSQGTGGADTQYF.

This sequence joins TRBV5-1 and TRBJ2-7, with D perhaps matching TRBD1 or TRBD2 (5 bases each). V shed 0 bases and J shed 3 bases, with 7 bases lying between them. The CDR3 runs to 13 residues. CDR1 SGHRS and CDR2 YFSETQ come from the germline V gene. The CDR3 nucleotides read TGCGCCAGCAGCTTGGGAGGGGACTACGAGCAGTACTTC. Its translation: CASSLGGDYEQYF.